The rows below give T cell receptor beta chains drawn from one sample of a study of OX40 agonist ivuxolimab in advanced cancers. Measured with immunoSEQ multiplex PCR; TCRdb has only the in-frame clones, and not every one. The table lists about 49,000 clones, about 85% of them singletons, with roughly 21% in the top ten. Specimen: CD4+ or CD8+ T cells sorted from blood, collected in a trial of the OX40 agonist ivuxolimab. All receptors derive from an adult with an advanced solid tumor such as melanoma, head and neck, liver or kidney cancer. Both conserved end residues are part of each CDR3. Each record gives: J gene, V gene, D gene, clone size, CDR3 protein, CDR3 DNA. A D gene is named only where the DNA matches it firmly. Rows give clone size only sometimes, using once, few, many, or a class for an expanded clone.

TRBJ2-6	TRBV7-8	-	-	CASILTDTASGANVLTF	TGTGCCAGCATTCTAACGGACACAGCCTCTGGGGCCAACGTCCTGACTTTC
TRBJ1-3	TRBV15	-	-	CATSRDRGDGNTIYF	TGTGCCACCAGCAGAGATCGGGGGGATGGAAACACCATATATTTT
TRBJ2-7	TRBV29-1	-	-	CSVENRAYEQYF	TGCAGCGTTGAAAACAGGGCTTACGAGCAGTACTTC
TRBJ1-1	TRBV5-4	-	-	CASSLAHGTEAFF	TGTGCCAGCAGCTTGGCGCATGGCACTGAAGCTTTCTTT
TRBJ1-1	TRBV5-1	-	-	CASSLRQLDAEAFF	TGCGCCAGCAGCTTAAGACAGCTCGACGCTGAAGCTTTCTTT
TRBJ2-7	TRBV6-6	-	-	CASSYSPGPYEQYF	TGTGCCAGCAGTTACTCCCCAGGACCCTACGAGCAGTACTTC
TRBJ2-5	TRBV9	-	-	CASSLPTGDETQYF	TGTGCCAGCAGCCTCCCGACGGGGGACGAGACCCAGTACTTC
TRBJ1-2	TRBV28	-	few	CASSFSPGANYGYTF	TGTGCCAGCAGTTTTAGTCCGGGAGCTAACTATGGCTACACCTTC
TRBJ1-5	TRBV2	TRBD1	once	CASRRDPGGKQPQHF	TGTGCCAGCAGGAGGGACCCAGGGGGAAAACAGCCCCAGCATTTT
TRBJ1-5	TRBV19	-	-	CASSPPGNNQPQHF	TGTGCCAGTAGCCCCCCGGGAAATAATCAGCCCCAGCATTTT
TRBJ2-7	TRBV7-2	TRBD2	once	CASSLTAGVPHEQYF	TGTGCCAGCAGCTTAACAGCGGGGGTCCCCCACGAGCAGTACTTC
TRBJ2-2	TRBV19	TRBD1	-	CASSMFGTENTGELFF	TGTGCCAGTAGTATGTTCGGGACAGAGAACACCGGGGAGCTGTTTTTT
TRBJ1-1	TRBV7-6	-	-	CASSLGTVLLGTEAFF	TGTGCCAGCAGCTTAGGGACAGTTCTTTTGGGGACTGAAGCTTTCTTT
TRBJ2-7	TRBV4-1	-	once	CASSQEGGHYEQYF	TGCGCCAGCAGCCAAGAGGGCGGGCACTACGAGCAGTACTTC
TRBJ2-2	TRBV4-1	-	-	CASSPRDPGTGELFF	TGCGCCAGCAGCCCCAGGGACCCCGGGACCGGGGAGCTGTTTTTT
TRBJ1-2	TRBV6-6	-	once	CASSPLVHSGYTF	TGTGCCAGCAGTCCTCTGGTTCATTCTGGCTACACCTTC
TRBJ2-1	TRBV6-4	TRBD1	-	CASSDPPGTGADNEQFF	TGTGCCAGCAGTGACCCGCCCGGGACAGGGGCGGACAATGAGCAGTTCTTC
TRBJ2-7	TRBV7-8	-	-	CASSLAGSSYEQYF	TGTGCCAGCAGCTTAGCCGGAAGCTCCTACGAGCAGTACTTC
TRBJ2-2	TRBV4-3	TRBD2	-	CASSQDGGANTGELFF	TGCGCCAGCAGCCAAGATGGGGGGGCGAACACCGGGGAGCTGTTTTTT
TRBJ2-7	TRBV5-6	-	-	CASSLGPGSEQYF	TGTGCCAGCAGCCTGGGACCCGGGTCCGAGCAGTACTTC
TRBJ1-1	TRBV11-2	-	-	CASRAGAFF	TGTGCCAGTCGCGCCGGAGCTTTCTTT
TRBJ2-3	TRBV6-5	-	many	CASSLDSTDTQYF	TGTGCCAGCAGCCTTGACAGCACAGATACGCAGTATTTT
TRBJ2-3	TRBV7-2	-	-	CASSFTAGSTDTQYF	TGTGCCAGCAGCTTCACGGCAGGGAGCACAGATACGCAGTATTTT
TRBJ2-2	TRBV7-9	TRBD2	-	CASSLGLAGANTGELFF	TGTGCCAGCAGCTTAGGGCTAGCGGGGGCCAACACCGGGGAGCTGTTTTTT
TRBJ2-3	TRBV28	TRBD2	-	CASSPNSGGAYTQYF	TGTGCCAGCTCCCCTAATAGCGGGGGGGCATATACGCAGTATTTT
TRBJ2-3	TRBV5-1	TRBD2	-	CASSLISGGSTDTQYF	TGCGCCAGCAGCTTGATCAGCGGGGGTAGCACAGATACGCAGTATTTT
TRBJ2-5	TRBV28	-	-	CASSLGVGETQYF	TGTGCCAGCAGTTTGGGGGTCGGAGAGACCCAGTACTTC
TRBJ1-6	TRBV4-3	TRBD1	-	CASSQGTASSPLHF	TGCGCCAGCAGCCAGGGGACAGCAAGTTCACCCCTCCACTTT
TRBJ2-3	TRBV7-9	TRBD1	-	CASSLGTGFGTDTQYF	TGTGCCAGCAGCTTAGGGACAGGTTTCGGGACAGATACGCAGTATTTT
TRBJ1-2	TRBV6-4	-	-	CASSPKTGAAYGYTF	TGTGCCAGCAGCCCAAAAACCGGGGCCGCCTATGGCTACACCTTC
TRBJ1-1	TRBV19	-	-	CASSLSRDTEAFF	TGTGCCAGTAGTTTAAGCAGGGACACTGAAGCTTTCTTT
TRBJ1-4	TRBV7-9	-	-	CASSSPGGGPRELFF	TGTGCCAGCAGCTCCCCGGGGGGCGGCCCGAGGGAACTGTTTTTT
TRBJ2-1	TRBV7-6	TRBD1	-	CASSPRQGPYNEQFF	TGTGCCAGCAGCCCTCGACAGGGCCCCTACAATGAGCAGTTCTTC
TRBJ2-3	TRBV29-1	-	-	CSVVASDSERGDTQYF	TGCAGCGTTGTAGCGTCGGACAGCGAAAGGGGAGATACGCAGTATTTT
TRBJ2-1	TRBV5-6	TRBD1	-	CASRDSQRQGGYYNEQFF	TGTGCCAGCCGGGACAGCCAACGACAGGGGGGCTACTACAATGAGCAGTTCTTC
TRBJ2-4	TRBV4-3	-	large	CASSPSSARNDIQYF	TGCGCCAGCAGCCCTTCCTCGGCCAGAAACGACATTCAGTACTTC
TRBJ1-2	TRBV6-6	TRBD1	-	CASSRQGGNNYGYTF	TGTGCCAGCAGTCGACAGGGGGGCAATAACTATGGCTACACCTTC
TRBJ1-5	TRBV7-7	-	-	CASSLDSTAYSNQPQHF	TGTGCCAGCAGCTTAGATTCGACAGCGTATAGCAATCAGCCCCAGCATTTT
TRBJ2-3	TRBV7-6	TRBD2	-	CASSPGGFTDTQYF	TGTGCCAGCAGCCCGGGGGGTTTTACAGATACGCAGTATTTT
TRBJ2-3	TRBV4-3	-	once	CASSQGTTDRTDTQYF	TGCGCCAGCAGCCAAGGGACAACGGACCGCACAGATACGCAGTATTTT
TRBJ2-1	TRBV14	-	-	CASSLGFNEQFF	TGTGCCAGCAGCCTAGGGTTCAATGAGCAGTTCTTC
TRBJ2-1	TRBV4-3	TRBD2	-	CASSQDVERGGQFEQFF	TGCGCCAGCAGCCAAGATGTCGAGCGGGGGGGCCAATTCGAGCAGTTCTTC
TRBJ1-1	TRBV4-2	-	-	CASSQDGGTEAFF	TGTGCCAGCAGCCAAGATGGGGGGACTGAAGCTTTCTTT
TRBJ1-2	TRBV7-9	-	few	CASSLVGGSKHGYTF	TGTGCCAGCAGCTTAGTTGGGGGCTCGAAACATGGCTACACCTTC
TRBJ1-6	TRBV19	TRBD1	-	CASRDRDNSPLHF	TGCGCCAGTAGGGACAGGGATAATTCACCCCTCCACTTT
TRBJ2-7	TRBV9	-	-	CASSVEGGEQYF	TGTGCCAGCAGCGTAGAGGGGGGCGAGCAGTACTTC
TRBJ1-4	TRBV5-4	-	-	CASSGRLWSEKLFF	TGTGCCAGCAGTGGTCGTTTGTGGAGTGAAAAACTGTTTTTT
TRBJ2-5	TRBV5-6	TRBD2	few	CASSWGGVRETQYF	TGTGCCAGCAGCTGGGGGGGAGTACGAGAGACCCAGTACTTC
TRBJ2-1	TRBV4-1	-	-	CASSPQGSYNEQFF	TGCGCCAGCAGCCCCCAGGGTTCCTACAATGAGCAGTTCTTC
TRBJ1-2	TRBV4-3	-	-	CASSQDRNGAYGYTF	TGCGCCAGCAGCCAAGATCGGAACGGGGCCTATGGCTACACCTTC
TRBJ2-6	TRBV11-2	TRBD1	-	CASSRSTGGSISGANVLTF	TGTGCCAGCAGCCGGAGTACAGGGGGCTCGATCTCTGGGGCCAACGTCCTGACTTTC
TRBJ1-5	TRBV15	-	-	CATSRDRGNQPQHF	TGTGCCACCAGCAGAGACAGGGGTAATCAGCCCCAGCATTTT
TRBJ2-7	TRBV27	TRBD1	-	CASSYRGTDEQYF	TGTGCCAGCAGTTACAGGGGAACAGACGAGCAGTACTTC
TRBJ1-5	TRBV7-6	-	-	CASSLLGGSNQPQHF	TGTGCCAGCAGCTTATTAGGGGGGAGCAATCAGCCCCAGCATTTT